These 9 T cell receptor beta chains share one sample of origin, sequenced in a study of response to subunit inactivated influenza vaccine. TCRdb re-called the RT-PCR reads through MiXCR, storing one row per CDR3 protein. The data hold more than 700,000 distinct CDR3 sequences, with roughly 20% observed a single time. This specimen consisted of PBMCs from blood, obtained about 5 days after vaccination. The receptor set was obtained from a middle-aged man who received an inactivated influenza vaccine.

This clonotype was seen many times. The genes are TRBV20-1 and TRBJ1-1, with 7 positions matching TRBD1. The V and J ends lost 6 bases and 0 bases, in that order; junction bases with no gene match: 4. From germline, CDR1 is DFQATT and CDR2 SNEGSKA (reference sequence). This CDR3 spans 13 amino acids. CDR3 amino acids: CSAPQGLNTEAFF. CDR3 nucleotide sequence: TGCAGTGCCCCACAGGGGTTGAACACTGAAGCTTTCTTT.

This clonotype has more than one count but fewer than ten. The chain recombines TRBV27 with TRBJ2-2, with 9 nucleotides matching TRBD1. The germline V gene encodes CDR1 MNHEY and CDR2 SMNVEV (reference sequence). CDR3 size: 15 residues. V gave up 5 bases and J gave up 6 bases; unmatched junction bases: 7. This chain's CDR3 is CASSKTGGIAGELFF. CDR3 sequence (DNA): TGTGCCAGCAGTAAAACAGGGGGCATCGCCGGGGAGCTGTTTTTT.

This clonotype was seen repeatedly, ten times or more. The chain is built from TRBV12-3 or TRBV12-4 and TRBJ2-5; a possible D gene is TRBD2 (6 bases). V gave up 8 bases and J gave up 0 bases, with 16 bases separating them. The CDR3 extends over 15 amino acids. The chain's CDR3 is CASSRPGVDQETQYF. As DNA, the CDR3 is TGTGCCAGCTCTCGTCCGGGGGTGGACCAAGAGACCCAGTACTTC.

The chain uses TRBV4-1 and TRBJ2-5; TRBD2 might be the D (5 bases). The CDR3 sequence is 15 residues long. V dropped 1 base and J dropped 3 bases, with 12 bases sitting between them. Germline-derived CDR1 and CDR2 are MGHRA and YSYEKL. CDR3: CASSQVGRGKETQYF. For the CDR3, the DNA is TGCGCCAGCAGCCAAGTAGGTCGGGGTAAAGAGACCCAGTACTTC.

The gene calls are TRBV12-3 or TRBV12-4 and TRBJ1-2; TRBD1 is a possible D gene (6 bases). V was clipped by 7 bases and J by 4 bases, with 16 bases between them. This CDR3 has 14 amino acids. The CDR3 DNA reads TGTGCCAGCACGCCCGGGACACTTAGCTATGGCTACACCTTC. It encodes CASTPGTLSYGYTF.

This clonotype was picked up a small number of times. V is TRBV5-1 and J is TRBJ2-2; a possible D gene is TRBD1 (5 bases). Germline CDR1 SGHRS, CDR2 YFSETQ. The CDR3 spans 14 residues. Trimming cost V 0 bases and J 7 bases, with 10 bases left between them. CDR3 sequence (DNA): TGCGCCAGCAGCTTGGAGGGGTCCGGCGGGGAGCTGTTTTTT. It encodes CASSLEGSGGELFF.

The chain employs TRBV7-2 and TRBJ1-6, with D maybe TRBD1 (6 bases). The V and J ends lost 5 bases and 7 bases respectively, with 12 bases between them. The CDR3 has 14 amino acids. From germline, CDR1 is SGHTA and CDR2 FQGNSA. CDR3 in amino acids: CASSRQDKNSPLHF. For the CDR3, the DNA is TGTGCCAGCAGCCGACAGGATAAGAATTCACCCCTCCACTTT.

V is TRBV7-9 and J is TRBJ2-3, with TRBD2 matching 9 bases. CDR1 SEHNR and CDR2 FQNEAQ come from the germline V gene (reference sequence). The CDR3 totals 16 residues. The trim removed 5 bases at V and 2 bases at J, leaving 8 bases unmatched. The DNA for the CDR3 is TGTGCCAGCAGCACAGCGGGAGGAGGGGCCACAGATACGCAGTATTTT. Its protein product is CASSTAGGGATDTQYF. The complete variable domain, with remaining parts taken from reference TRBV7-9 and TRBJ2-3, reads DTGVSQNPRHKITKRGQNVTFRCDPISEHNRLYWYRQTLGQGPEFLTYFQNEAQLEKSRLLSDRFSAERPKGSFSTLEIQRTEQGDSAMYLCASSTAGGGATDTQYFGPGTRLTVL.

This clonotype was picked up a small number of times. The chain employs TRBV7-2 and TRBJ2-3; no clear D gene. The ends were cut back, 5 bases at V and 5 bases at J, with 8 bases in the middle. The CDR3 covers 12 residues. The germline V gene has CDR1 SGHTA and CDR2 FQGNSA. The CDR3 sequence is CASSPPVDTQYF. CDR3 nucleotides: TGTGCCAGCAGCCCCCCAGTAGATACGCAGTATTTT.